This T cell receptor beta chain was sequenced in a study of shared clonotypes between healthy human individuals. DNA at around 210 ng, 30,000 or so T cell genomes, went into sorted-subset replicate PCRs. TCRdb keeps only in-frame clones here, not all; method: immunoSEQ multiplex PCR. The sample records under 600,000 clones, roughly 98% being singletons. Germline V gene sequence: CDR1 MNHEY, CDR2 SMNVEV (reference sequence). The length of the CDR3 is 15 residues. Germline trimming cut 0 bases from V and 8 bases from J; bases unmatched to any gene: 7. Selected positively for CCR7 and CD45RO-negative, naive CD8 cells excluded terminally differentiated effector memory CD45RA+ cells.

Sequencing was carried out using naive CD8+ T cells sorted from blood. This receptor was obtained from a man aged 25-40 years in good health. The gene calls are TRBV27 and TRBJ2-1; 7 positions match TRBD2. CDR3 coding DNA: TGTGCCAGCAGTTTATCCCTGGCGGGAGAGTATGAGCAGTTCTTC. Protein product: CASSLSLAGEYEQFF.